The 5 T cell receptor beta chains below come from one sample, sequenced in a study of T cells in Graves' hyperthyroidism and ophthalmopathy. RNA transcripts provided the source from which TCR beta CDR3 regions were amplified. The TCR CDR3 was amplified in a first-round RT-PCR using the HTBI primer set. TCRdb called the multiplex PCR reads again in MiXCR, with one record for every CDR3 protein. The sample consists of about 420,000 distinct CDR3 sequences, 15% to 17% of them appearing once. The specimen sequenced was blood. These receptors were obtained from a woman between 18 and 29 years old with Graves' hyperthyroidism.

This clonotype showed up many times. The rearrangement uses TRBV11-1 and TRBJ2-3; D unclear. The V end lost 5 bases, the J end lost 4 bases, and 10 bases lay between the germline ends. Germline V CDR1 and CDR2: SGHAT, FQDESV (reference sequence). The CDR3 runs to 13 residues. The CDR3 loop is CASSPHAADTQYF. In DNA, the CDR3 is TGTGCCAGCAGCCCTCACGCCGCAGATACGCAGTATTTT.

The sample holds many counts of this clonotype. V is TRBV20-1 and J is TRBJ1-5, with D perhaps TRBD1 (6 bases). The germline V and J ends were trimmed by 5 bases and 4 bases, with 12 bases remaining between them. Germline CDR1 DFQATT, CDR2 SNEGSKA (reference sequence). The CDR3 loop spans 13 amino acids. CDR3 sequence: CSALGTGNQPQHF. The CDR3 coding sequence is TGCAGTGCTCTCGGAACAGGGAATCAGCCCCAGCATTTT.

The chain couples TRBV6-5 to TRBJ2-3; a weak D match, TRBD1 (5 bases). The CDR3 has 13 residues. Germline V gene data show CDR1 as MNHEY and CDR2 as SVGAGI. Deletions cut 5 bases from V and 4 bases from J, with 10 bases between. The CDR3 is CASSAGNPDTQYF. CDR3 bases: TGTGCCAGCAGTGCAGGGAATCCAGATACGCAGTATTTT.

This clonotype was recorded many times. J is TRBJ2-6 and V is TRBV2; D is ambiguous. Germline V CDR1 and CDR2: SNHLY, FYNNEI. The CDR3 spans 15 residues. Trimming stripped 3 bases from V and 0 bases from J, with 6 bases between. CDR3 sequence reads: CASSERPSGANVLTF. CDR3 nucleotides: TGTGCCAGCAGTGAGCGGCCCTCTGGGGCCAACGTCCTGACTTTC. The complete variable domain, with remaining parts taken from reference TRBV2 and TRBJ2-6, reads EPEVTQTPSHQVTQMGQEVILRCVPISNHLYFYWYRQILGQKVEFLVSFYNNEISEKSEIFDDQFSVERPDGSNFTLKIRSTKLEDSAMYFCASSERPSGANVLTFGAGSRLTVL.

This clonotype was detected ten times or more. The rearrangement links TRBV2 to TRBJ2-2; D is undetermined. The CDR3 runs to 15 residues. The V end lost 8 bases, the J end lost 6 bases, and 19 bases lay between the germline ends. Germline V gene lookup returns CDR1 SNHLY and CDR2 FYNNEI. CDR3 coding DNA: TGTGCCAGCCGGCGTCATACTTCGGACGCCGGGGAGCTGTTTTTT. Translation: CASRRHTSDAGELFF.